This T cell receptor (beta chain) was obtained from a study of type 1 regulatory T cells. Study in general: This in vitro CD4 product, T-allo10, is enriched for Tr1 cells and alloantigen-specific.

Germline assignment: CDR1 SGHTA and CDR2 FQGNSA. The CDR3 sequence is 12 residues long. V was shortened by 5 bases and J by 7 bases, with 12 bases between the two germline ends. A single record per CDR3 protein comes from TCRdb applying MiXCR to the reads. There are more than 50,000 distinct CDR3 sequences in the sample; roughly 60% occur only once, and 1.8% lies in the top ten. Findings and limits, study-wide: Compared with non-type 1 regulatory T cells, type 1 regulatory T cells showed a more restricted TCR repertoire.

This clonotype occurred a few times. What it binds is unknown. V is TRBV7-2 and J is TRBJ2-7; D remains unclear. This receptor was identified in a human donor in good health. Sequencing was carried out using cultured non-Tr1 T cells, either the whole culture or a sorted T cell fraction (not recorded which). The CDR3 is CASSPTSREQYF. CDR3 sequence (DNA): TGTGCCAGCAGCCCAACAAGCCGAGAGCAGTACTTC.